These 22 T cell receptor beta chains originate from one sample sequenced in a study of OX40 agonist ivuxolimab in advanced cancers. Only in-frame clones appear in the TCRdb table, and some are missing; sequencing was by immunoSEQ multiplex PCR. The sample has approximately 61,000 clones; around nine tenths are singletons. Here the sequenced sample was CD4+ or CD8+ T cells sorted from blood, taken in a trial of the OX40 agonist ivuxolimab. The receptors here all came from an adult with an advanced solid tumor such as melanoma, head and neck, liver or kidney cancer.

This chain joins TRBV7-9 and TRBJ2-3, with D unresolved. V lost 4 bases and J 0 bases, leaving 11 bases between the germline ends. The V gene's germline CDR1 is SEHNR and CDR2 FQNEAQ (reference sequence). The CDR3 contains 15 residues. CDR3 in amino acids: CASSSTVESTDTQYF. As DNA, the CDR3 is TGTGCCAGCAGCTCTACCGTCGAGAGCACAGATACGCAGTATTTT.

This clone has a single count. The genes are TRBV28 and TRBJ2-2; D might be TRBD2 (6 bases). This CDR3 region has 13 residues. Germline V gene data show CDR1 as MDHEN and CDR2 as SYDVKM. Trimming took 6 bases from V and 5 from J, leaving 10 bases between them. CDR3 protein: CASSGSRTGELFF. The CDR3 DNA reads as TGTGCCAGCAGCGGGAGCCGAACCGGGGAGCTGTTTTTT.

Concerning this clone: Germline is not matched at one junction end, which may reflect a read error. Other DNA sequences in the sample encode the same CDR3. The CDR3 sequence is CASSDRISYEQYF. CDR3 coding DNA: TGCGCCAGTAGTGACAGGATTTCCTACGAGCAGTACTTC. V and J are TRBV19 and TRBJ2-7; D is perhaps TRBD1 (6 bases). This CDR3 comprises 13 residues. Germline V gene sequence: CDR1 LNHDA, CDR2 SQIVND (reference sequence).

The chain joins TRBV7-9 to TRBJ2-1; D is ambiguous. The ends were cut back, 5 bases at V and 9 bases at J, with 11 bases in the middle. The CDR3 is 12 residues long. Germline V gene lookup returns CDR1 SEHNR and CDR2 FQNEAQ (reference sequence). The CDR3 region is CASSPPDPEQFF. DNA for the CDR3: TGTGCCAGCAGCCCTCCCGACCCTGAGCAGTTCTTC.

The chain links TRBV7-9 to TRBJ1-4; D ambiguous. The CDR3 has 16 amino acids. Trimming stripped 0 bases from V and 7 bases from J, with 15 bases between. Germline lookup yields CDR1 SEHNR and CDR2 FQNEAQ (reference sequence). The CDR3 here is CASSLASLGRGEKLFF. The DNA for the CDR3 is TGTGCCAGCAGCTTAGCTTCGCTAGGGCGAGGTGAAAAACTGTTTTTT.

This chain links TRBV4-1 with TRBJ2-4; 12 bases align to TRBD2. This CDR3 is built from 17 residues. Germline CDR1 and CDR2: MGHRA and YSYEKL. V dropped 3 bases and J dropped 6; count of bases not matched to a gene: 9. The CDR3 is CASSQIWTSGTLNIQYF. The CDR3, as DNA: TGCGCCAGCAGCCAGATTTGGACTAGCGGGACCCTAAACATTCAGTACTTC.

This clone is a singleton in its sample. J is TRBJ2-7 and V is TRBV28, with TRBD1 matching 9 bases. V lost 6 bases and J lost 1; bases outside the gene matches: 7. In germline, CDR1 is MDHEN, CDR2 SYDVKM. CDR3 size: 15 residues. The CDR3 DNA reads TGTGCCAGCAGACAACAGGGGGCTGCGTCCTACGAGCAGTACTTC. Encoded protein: CASRQQGAASYEQYF.

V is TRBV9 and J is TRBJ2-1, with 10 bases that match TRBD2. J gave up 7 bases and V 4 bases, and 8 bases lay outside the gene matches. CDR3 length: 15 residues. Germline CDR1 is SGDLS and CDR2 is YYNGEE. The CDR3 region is CASSPGLADFNEQFF. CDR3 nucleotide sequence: TGTGCCAGCAGCCCAGGACTAGCGGACTTTAATGAGCAGTTCTTC. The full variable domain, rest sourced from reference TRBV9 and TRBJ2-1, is DSGVTQTPKHLITATGQRVTLRCSPRSGDLSVYWYQQSLDQGLQFLIQYYNGEERAKGNILERFSAQQFPDLHSELNLSSLELGDSALYFCASSPGLADFNEQFFGPGTRLTVL.

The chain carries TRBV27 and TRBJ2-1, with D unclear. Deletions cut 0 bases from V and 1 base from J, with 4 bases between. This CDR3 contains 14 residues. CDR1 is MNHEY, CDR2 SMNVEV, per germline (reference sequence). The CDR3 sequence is CASSLSGSYNEQFF. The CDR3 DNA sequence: TGTGCCAGCAGTTTATCTGGATCCTACAATGAGCAGTTCTTC.

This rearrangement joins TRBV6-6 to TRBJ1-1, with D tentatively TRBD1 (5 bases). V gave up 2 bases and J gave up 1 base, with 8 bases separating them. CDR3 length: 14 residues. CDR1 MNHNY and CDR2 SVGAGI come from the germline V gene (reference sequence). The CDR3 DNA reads TGTGCCAGCAGTTACGGGACGGGGAACACTGAAGCTTTCTTT. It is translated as CASSYGTGNTEAFF.

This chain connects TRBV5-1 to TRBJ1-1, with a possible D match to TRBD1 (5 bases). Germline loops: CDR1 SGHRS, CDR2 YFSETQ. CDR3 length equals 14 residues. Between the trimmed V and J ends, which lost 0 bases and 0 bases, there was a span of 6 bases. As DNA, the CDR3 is TGCGCCAGCAGCTTGGGGACACTGAACACTGAAGCTTTCTTT. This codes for CASSLGTLNTEAFF.

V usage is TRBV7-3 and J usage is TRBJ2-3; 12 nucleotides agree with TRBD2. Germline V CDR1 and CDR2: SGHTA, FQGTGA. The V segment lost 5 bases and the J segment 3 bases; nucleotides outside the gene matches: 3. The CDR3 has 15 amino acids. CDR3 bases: TGTGCCAGCAGCCGCGGGACTAGCGGGACAGATACGCAGTATTTT. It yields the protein CASSRGTSGTDTQYF.

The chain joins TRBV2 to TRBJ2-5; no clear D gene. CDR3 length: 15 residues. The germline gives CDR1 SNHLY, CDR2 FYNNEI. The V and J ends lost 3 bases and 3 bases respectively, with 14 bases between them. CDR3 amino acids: CASSELLHQKETQYF. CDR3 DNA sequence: TGTGCCAGCAGTGAGTTACTACACCAAAAAGAGACCCAGTACTTC. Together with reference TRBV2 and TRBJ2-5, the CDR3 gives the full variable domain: EPEVTQTPSHQVTQMGQEVILRCVPISNHLYFYWYRQILGQKVEFLVSFYNNEISEKSEIFDDQFSVERPDGSNFTLKIRSTKLEDSAMYFCASSELLHQKETQYFGPGTRLLVL.

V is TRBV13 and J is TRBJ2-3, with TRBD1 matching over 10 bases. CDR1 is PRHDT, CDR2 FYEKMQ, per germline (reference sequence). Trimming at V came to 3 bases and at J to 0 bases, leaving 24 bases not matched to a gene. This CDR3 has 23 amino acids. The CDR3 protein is CASSFRGTGDSREGPASTDTQYF. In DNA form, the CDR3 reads TGTGCCAGCAGCTTCAGGGGGACAGGGGATTCGAGGGAGGGCCCAGCTAGCACAGATACGCAGTATTTT.

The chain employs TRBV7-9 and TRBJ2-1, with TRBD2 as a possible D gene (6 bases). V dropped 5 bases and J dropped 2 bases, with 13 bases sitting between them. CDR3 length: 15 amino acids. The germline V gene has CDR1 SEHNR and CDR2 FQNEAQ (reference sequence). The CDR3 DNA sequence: TGTGCCAGCAGCGAAACTAGCAGAGCCTACAATGAGCAGTTCTTC. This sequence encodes CASSETSRAYNEQFF.

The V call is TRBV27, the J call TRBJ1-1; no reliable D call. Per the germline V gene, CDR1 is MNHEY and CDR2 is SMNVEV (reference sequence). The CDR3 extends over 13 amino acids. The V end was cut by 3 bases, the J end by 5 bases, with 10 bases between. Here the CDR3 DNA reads TGTGCCAGCAGTTTTAACGGGAGGACTGAAGCTTTCTTT. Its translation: CASSFNGRTEAFF.

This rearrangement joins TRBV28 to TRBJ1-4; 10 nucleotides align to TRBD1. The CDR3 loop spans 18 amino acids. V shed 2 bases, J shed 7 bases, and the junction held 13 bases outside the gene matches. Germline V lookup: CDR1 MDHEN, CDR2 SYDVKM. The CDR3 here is CASSLAVGQDRGGEKLFF. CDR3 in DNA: TGTGCCAGCAGTTTAGCCGTGGGGCAGGACAGGGGGGGTGAAAAACTGTTTTTT.

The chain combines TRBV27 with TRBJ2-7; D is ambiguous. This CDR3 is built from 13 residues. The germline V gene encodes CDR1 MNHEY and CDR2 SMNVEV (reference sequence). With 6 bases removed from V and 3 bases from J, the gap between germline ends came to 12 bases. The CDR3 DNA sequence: TGTGCCAGCAGCCTCGGACCAAACTACGAGCAGTACTTC. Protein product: CASSLGPNYEQYF.

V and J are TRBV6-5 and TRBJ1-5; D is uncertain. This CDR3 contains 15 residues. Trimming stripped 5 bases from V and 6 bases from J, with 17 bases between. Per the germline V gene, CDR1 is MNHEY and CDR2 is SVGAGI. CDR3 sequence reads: CASSPLEGSSQPQHF. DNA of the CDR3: TGTGCCAGCAGTCCCTTGGAGGGAAGTAGTCAGCCCCAGCATTTT.

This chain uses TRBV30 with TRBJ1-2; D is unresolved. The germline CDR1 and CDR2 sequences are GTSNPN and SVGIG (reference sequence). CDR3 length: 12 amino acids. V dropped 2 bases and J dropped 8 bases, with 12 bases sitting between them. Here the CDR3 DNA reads TGTGCCTGGAGTTCAGGAGTCGGGGGCTACACCTTC. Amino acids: CAWSSGVGGYTF. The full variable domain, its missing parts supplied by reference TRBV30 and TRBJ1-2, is SQTIHQWPATLVQPVGSPLSLECTVEGTSNPNLYWYRQAAGRGLQLLFYSVGIGQISSEVPQNLSASRPQDRQFILSSKKLLLSDSGFYLCAWSSGVGGYTFGSGTRLTVV.

Written as DNA, the CDR3 is TGCAGCGTTGAAGTGGGAGCCCACGAGCAGTACTTC. This translates into CSVEVGAHEQYF. The rearrangement uses TRBV29-1 and TRBJ2-7, with D tentatively TRBD2 (5 bases). Germline CDR1 is SQVTM and CDR2 is ANQGSEA. The CDR3 totals 12 residues. V lost 1 base and J lost 5, with 9 bases in between.

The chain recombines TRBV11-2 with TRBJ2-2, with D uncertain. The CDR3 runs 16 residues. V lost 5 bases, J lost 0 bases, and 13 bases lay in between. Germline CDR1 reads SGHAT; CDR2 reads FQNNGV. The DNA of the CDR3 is TGTGCCAGCAGCCTACCAGAGAAGTCGAACACCGGGGAGCTGTTTTTT. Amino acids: CASSLPEKSNTGELFF. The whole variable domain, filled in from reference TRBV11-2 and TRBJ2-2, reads EAGVAQSPRYKIIEKRQSVAFWCNPISGHATLYWYQQILGQGPKLLIQFQNNGVVDDSQLPKDRFSAERLKGVDSTLKIQPAKLEDSAVYLCASSLPEKSNTGELFFGEGSRLTVL.